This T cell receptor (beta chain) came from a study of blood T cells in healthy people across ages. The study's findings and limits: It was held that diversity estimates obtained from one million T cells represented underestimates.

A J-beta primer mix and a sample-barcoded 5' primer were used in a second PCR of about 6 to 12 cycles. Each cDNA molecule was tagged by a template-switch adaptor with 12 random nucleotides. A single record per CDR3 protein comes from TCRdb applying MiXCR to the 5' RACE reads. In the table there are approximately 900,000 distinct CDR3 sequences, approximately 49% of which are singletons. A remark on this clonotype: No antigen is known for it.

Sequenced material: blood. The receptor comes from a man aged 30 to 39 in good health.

In DNA form, the CDR3 reads TGTGCCAGCGGGCGGGGGGGAAAGGCAGATACGCAGTATTTT. Protein product: CASGRGGKADTQYF. The chain recombines TRBV6-1 with TRBJ2-3; 9 bases map to TRBD2. Germline V CDR1 and CDR2: MNHNS, SASEGT. CDR3 length equals 14 residues. The V gene end was trimmed by 8 bases and the J gene end by 4 bases; junction bases not matched to a gene: 7.